The 24 T cell receptor beta chains reported below all come from one sample, sequenced in a study of a mutant IDH1 vaccine in newly diagnosed glioma. Time point of the sample: baseline, week 1 (first vaccination visit). Treatment: pre-vaccination baseline after standard-of-care therapy. TCRdb keeps only in-frame clones here, not all; method: immunoSEQ multiplex PCR. The sample shows 60,000 to 75,000 clones, 80% to 90% of them seen only once. Sequencing used peripheral blood mononuclear cells (PBMCs), obtained from a glioma patient treated with radiotherapy, temozolomide or both. All receptors come from a woman between 18 and 29 years old with glioma. Some clones in this sample may be carry-over from other donors' samples.

This chain connects TRBV4-3 to TRBJ1-3, with unresolved D. There are 13 residues in the CDR3. Trimming took 0 bases from V and 6 from J, leaving 6 bases between them. Germline CDR1 and CDR2: LGHNA and YSLEER. The CDR3 region is CASSQEAENTIYF. In DNA, the CDR3 is TGCGCCAGCAGCCAAGAAGCCGAAAACACCATATATTTT.

The sample holds a few counts of this clone. The chain couples TRBV5-4 to TRBJ1-1; D not certain. V was pared by 1 base and J by 1 base, with 11 bases between. Germline V lookup: CDR1 SGHNT, CDR2 YYREEE (reference sequence). The CDR3 spans 15 residues. The CDR3 spells CASSLRVSGNTEAFF. CDR3 DNA: TGTGCCAGCAGCTTGAGGGTTTCCGGGAACACTGAAGCTTTCTTT.

This chain connects TRBV12-5 to TRBJ1-3; D remains unclear. Germline V CDR1 and CDR2: LGHNT, FRNRAP. The CDR3 contains 16 residues. With 6 bases removed from V and 0 bases from J, the gap between germline ends came to 15 bases. The CDR3 sequence: CASGGWSASSGNTIYF. Written as DNA, the CDR3 is TGTGCTAGTGGAGGTTGGTCGGCTAGCTCTGGAAACACCATATATTTT. Variable domain in full (rest from reference TRBV12-5 and TRBJ1-3): DARVTQTPRHKVTEMGQEVTMRCQPILGHNTVFWYRQTMMQGLELLAYFRNRAPLDDSGMPKDRFSAEMPDATLATLKIQPSEPRDSAVYFCASGGWSASSGNTIYFGEGSWLTVV.

The chain couples TRBV6-4 to TRBJ1-1; 8 bases map to TRBD1. V lost 3 bases to trimming and J lost 0 bases; unmatched junction nucleotides: 3. The CDR3 has 15 residues. Germline CDR1 is MRHNA and CDR2 is SNTAGT. DNA for the CDR3: TGTGCCAGCAGTGAGGGACAGGTAGTGAACACTGAAGCTTTCTTT. Translation gives CASSEGQVVNTEAFF.

The rearrangement joins TRBV9 to TRBJ2-3; no clear D gene. Germline CDR1 is SGDLS and CDR2 is YYNGEE. Trimming shortened V by 4 bases and J by 2 bases, and 11 bases separated the two germline ends. This CDR3 has 14 residues. CDR3 region: CASSLADYTDTQYF. The DNA of the CDR3 is TGTGCCAGCAGCTTGGCAGATTACACAGATACGCAGTATTTT.

This sequence joins TRBV6-6 and TRBJ2-3, with D perhaps matching TRBD2 (5 bases). From germline, CDR1 is MNHNY and CDR2 SVGAGI (reference sequence). CDR3 size: 15 residues. The V end lost 1 base, the J end lost 0 bases, and 8 bases lay between the germline ends. This CDR3 reads CASSYLATSTDTQYF. CDR3 DNA sequence: TGTGCCAGCAGTTACTTAGCGACAAGCACAGATACGCAGTATTTT.

This sequence joins TRBV6-5 and TRBJ1-5; D is ambiguous. This CDR3 comprises 15 residues. V shed 6 bases and J shed 0 bases, with 12 bases lying between them. Germline CDR1 is MNHEY and CDR2 is SVGAGI. The CDR3 nucleotides read TGTGCCAGCAGCCCGTCGGGGAGTAGCAATCAGCCCCAGCATTTT. Amino acids: CASSPSGSSNQPQHF.

The chain has TRBV7-8 and TRBJ1-1; D possibly corresponds to TRBD1 (6 bases). The length of the CDR3 is 13 residues. The ends were cut back, 3 bases at V and 11 bases at J, with 16 bases in the middle. Germline V CDR1 and CDR2: SGHVS, FQNEAQ. CDR3 in DNA: TGTGCCAGCAGCTTGAGCATACAGGGCCAGGCTTTCTTT. Its translation is CASSLSIQGQAFF.

This chain uses TRBV12-5 with TRBJ2-7, with TRBD2 matching 8 bases. The CDR3 is 14 amino acids. The V gene's germline CDR1 is LGHNT and CDR2 FRNRAP. With 7 bases clipped from V and 4 bases from J, the junction kept 9 bases outside the gene matches. CDR3 nucleotides: TGTGCTAGTGCTACGGGAGGGCCCTTATACGAGCAGTACTTC. This sequence encodes CASATGGPLYEQYF.

By sample fraction, this clone is medium-sized. V and J are TRBV5-8 and TRBJ2-5; no clear D. From germline, CDR1 is SGHTS and CDR2 YDEGEE. The CDR3 covers 13 residues. V was pared by 4 bases and J by 5 bases, with 12 bases between. The CDR3 loop is CASSPDIGETQYF. The CDR3 DNA reads TGTGCCAGCAGCCCGGATATCGGCGAGACCCAGTACTTC.

This chain connects TRBV30 to TRBJ2-2; D is unclear. Germline V gives CDR1 GTSNPN, CDR2 SVGIG (reference sequence). Trimming pared 4 bases from V and 1 base from J, leaving 4 bases between. This CDR3 is 12 amino acids long. DNA of the CDR3: TGTGCCTGGAACCTGAACACCGGGGAGCTGTTTTTT. Its protein product is CAWNLNTGELFF.

The V gene is TRBV9, the J gene TRBJ2-7, with D perhaps TRBD1 or TRBD2 (5 bases each). Trimming pared 4 bases from V and 3 bases from J, leaving 14 bases between. This CDR3 has 14 residues. In germline, CDR1 is SGDLS, CDR2 YYNGEE. CDR3 in amino acids: CASSPRGAHYEQYF. The CDR3 DNA is TGTGCCAGCAGCCCCAGAGGGGCGCACTACGAGCAGTACTTC.

The V call is TRBV6-5, the J call TRBJ2-7; no reliable D call. The V gene lost 5 bases and the J gene lost 5 bases, with 16 bases spanning the gap. The CDR3 has 14 residues. Germline V gene sequence: CDR1 MNHEY, CDR2 SVGAGI. The CDR3: CASSLDSVRDEQYF. CDR3 bases: TGTGCCAGCAGTCTAGACTCTGTCCGGGACGAGCAGTACTTC.

The J gene is TRBJ2-2, the V gene TRBV5-4; 14 nucleotides match TRBD2. Germline trimming cut 4 bases from V and 5 bases from J; bases unmatched to any gene: 7. The CDR3 contains 17 residues. Germline V CDR1 and CDR2: SGHNT, YYREEE (reference sequence). CDR3: CASSAGLAGASTGELFF. In nucleotides, the CDR3 is TGTGCCAGCAGCGCGGGACTAGCGGGGGCCTCTACCGGGGAGCTGTTTTTT. Drawing the rest from reference TRBV5-4 and TRBJ2-2, the complete variable domain is ETGVTQSPTHLIKTRGQQVTLRCSSQSGHNTVSWYQQALGQGPQFIFQYYREEENGRGNFPPRFSGLQFPNYSSELNVNALELDDSALYLCASSAGLAGASTGELFFGEGSRLTVL.

The J gene is TRBJ1-2, the V gene TRBV15; D remains unclear. The CDR3 has 12 residues. Germline V gene data show CDR1 as LNHNV and CDR2 as YYDKDF (reference sequence). The V end lost 9 bases, the J end lost 0 bases, and 8 bases lay between the germline ends. CDR3 residues: CATASANYGYTF. DNA of the CDR3: TGTGCCACTGCTTCGGCTAACTATGGCTACACCTTC.

This chain links TRBV7-6 with TRBJ2-7; D is unresolved. The ends were cut back, 5 bases at V and 4 bases at J, with 12 bases in the middle. The germline gives CDR1 SGHVS, CDR2 FNYEAQ. This CDR3 has 13 residues. The CDR3 loop reads CASSPRSGYEQYF. The CDR3 DNA is TGTGCCAGCAGCCCTAGGTCCGGGTACGAGCAGTACTTC.

The chain carries TRBV7-3 and TRBJ2-5; D is perhaps TRBD2 (7 bases). Trimming took off 3 bases at V and 4 bases at J, with 15 bases between the two ends. CDR3 length: 15 amino acids. From germline, CDR1 is SGHTA and CDR2 FQGTGA. CDR3 coding DNA: TGTGCCAGCAGCTTTGTCGGGGGGCCCGGAGAGACCCAGTACTTC. It codes for CASSFVGGPGETQYF.

A few counts support this clone. The chain uses TRBV6-1 and TRBJ1-4; 9 nucleotides align to TRBD1. Per germline, CDR1 MNHNS and CDR2 SASEGT. Unmatched junction bases numbered 7, after V lost 0 bases and J lost 8 bases. The CDR3 is 16 residues long. The CDR3 loop reads CASSEAMGQGNEKLFF. The CDR3 DNA is TGTGCCAGCAGTGAAGCAATGGGACAGGGTAACGAAAAACTGTTTTTT.

This chain connects TRBV10-3 to TRBJ1-5; D gene unclear. This CDR3 comprises 15 residues. V was clipped by 11 bases and J by 4 bases, with 21 bases between them. Germline-derived CDR1 and CDR2 are ENHRY and SYGVKD. This CDR3 reads CAASPSGVGNQPQHF. Here the CDR3 DNA reads TGTGCCGCGAGCCCCAGCGGGGTTGGTAATCAGCCCCAGCATTTT.

The chain couples TRBV5-6 to TRBJ1-2; TRBD1 aligns across 8 bases. CDR1 and CDR2 from the germline V gene are SGHDT and YYEEEE. The V segment lost 0 bases and the J segment 0 bases; nucleotides outside the gene matches: 4. The CDR3 is 16 amino acids. The CDR3 protein is CASSLVATGANYGYTF. In DNA form, the CDR3 reads TGTGCCAGCAGCTTGGTTGCGACAGGGGCTAACTATGGCTACACCTTC.

The chain recombines TRBV5-4 with TRBJ2-7, with TRBD1 identical over 7 bases. V lost 4 bases and J lost 4; bases outside the gene matches: 14. The CDR3 is 16 residues long. Germline assignment: CDR1 SGHNT and CDR2 YYREEE (reference sequence). The CDR3 region has the DNA TGTGCCAGCAGCCTCGAGAGTTTCAAGGGGGCTTACGAGCAGTACTTC. This sequence encodes CASSLESFKGAYEQYF.

The CDR3 loop is CASSLGLQNEKLFF. The DNA of the CDR3 is TGCGCCAGCAGCCTCGGGTTACAGAATGAAAAACTGTTTTTT. The chain has TRBV4-3 and TRBJ1-4; D unclear. The germline V gene encodes CDR1 LGHNA and CDR2 YSLEER. The V end was cut by 4 bases, the J end by 5 bases, with 11 bases between. The CDR3 is made up of 14 amino acids.

The genes are TRBV20-1 and TRBJ2-5, with D unclear. V was trimmed by 5 bases and J by 5 bases, leaving 6 bases between them. The germline gives CDR1 DFQATT, CDR2 SNEGSKA (reference sequence). The CDR3 totals 10 residues. The CDR3 nucleotides read TGCAGTGCTGTGTGGGAGACCCAGTACTTC. Translation: CSAVWETQYF.

CDR3 sequence: CASSLTGGTTYEQYF. CDR3 nucleotide sequence: TGTGCCAGCTCACTGACTGGGGGGACCACCTACGAGCAGTACTTC. V is TRBV18 and J is TRBJ2-7, with D maybe TRBD2 (6 bases). The CDR3 is made up of 15 amino acids. Trimming shortened V by 4 bases and J by 2 bases, and 15 bases separated the two germline ends. Germline V CDR1 and CDR2: KGHSH, LQKENI.